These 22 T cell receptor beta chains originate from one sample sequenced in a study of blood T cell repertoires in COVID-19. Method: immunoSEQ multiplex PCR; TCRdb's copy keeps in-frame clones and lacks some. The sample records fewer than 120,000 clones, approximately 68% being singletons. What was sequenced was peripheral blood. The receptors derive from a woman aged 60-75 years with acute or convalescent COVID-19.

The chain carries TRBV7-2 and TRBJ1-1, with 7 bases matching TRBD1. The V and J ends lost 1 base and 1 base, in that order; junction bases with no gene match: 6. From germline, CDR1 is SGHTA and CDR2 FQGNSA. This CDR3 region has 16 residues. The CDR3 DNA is TGTGCCAGCAGCTTAGTGGCAGGGGGAAGGAACACTGAAGCTTTCTTT. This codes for CASSLVAGGRNTEAFF.

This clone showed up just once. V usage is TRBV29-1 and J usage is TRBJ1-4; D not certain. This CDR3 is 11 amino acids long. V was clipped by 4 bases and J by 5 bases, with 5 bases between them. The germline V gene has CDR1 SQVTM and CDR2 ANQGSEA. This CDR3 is CSVARNEKLFF. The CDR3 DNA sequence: TGCAGCGTTGCCAGGAATGAAAAACTGTTTTTT.

DNA for the CDR3: TGTGCCAGCACCCCTGGGGGGAGCCGCAATCAGCCCCAGCATTTT. As protein: CASTPGGSRNQPQHF. This rearrangement joins TRBV6-2 or TRBV6-3 to TRBJ1-5, with D possibly matching TRBD1 (5 bases). This CDR3 region has 15 residues. The ends were cut back, 7 bases at V and 2 bases at J, with 15 bases in the middle. Germline assignment: CDR1 MNHEY and CDR2 SVGEGT.

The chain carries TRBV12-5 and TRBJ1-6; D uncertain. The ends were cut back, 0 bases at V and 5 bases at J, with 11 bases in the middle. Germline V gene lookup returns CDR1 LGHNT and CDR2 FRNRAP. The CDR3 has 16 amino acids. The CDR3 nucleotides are TGTGCTAGTGGTTTGGTAATGCAGGCGAATAATTCACCCCTCCACTTT. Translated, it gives CASGLVMQANNSPLHF.

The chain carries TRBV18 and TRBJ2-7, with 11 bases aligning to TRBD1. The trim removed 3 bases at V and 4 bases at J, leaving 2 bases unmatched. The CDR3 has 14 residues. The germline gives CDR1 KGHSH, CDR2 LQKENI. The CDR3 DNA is TGTGCCAGCTCACCGGGGACAGGGGGGTACGAGCAGTACTTC. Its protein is CASSPGTGGYEQYF.

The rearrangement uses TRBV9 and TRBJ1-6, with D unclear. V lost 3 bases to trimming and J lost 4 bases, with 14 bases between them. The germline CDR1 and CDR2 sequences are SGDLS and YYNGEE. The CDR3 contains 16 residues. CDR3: CASSGGEASYNSPLHF. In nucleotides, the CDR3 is TGTGCCAGCAGCGGCGGGGAGGCAAGTTATAATTCACCCCTCCACTTT. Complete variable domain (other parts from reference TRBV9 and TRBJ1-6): DSGVTQTPKHLITATGQRVTLRCSPRSGDLSVYWYQQSLDQGLQFLIQYYNGEERAKGNILERFSAQQFPDLHSELNLSSLELGDSALYFCASSGGEASYNSPLHFGNGTRLTVT.

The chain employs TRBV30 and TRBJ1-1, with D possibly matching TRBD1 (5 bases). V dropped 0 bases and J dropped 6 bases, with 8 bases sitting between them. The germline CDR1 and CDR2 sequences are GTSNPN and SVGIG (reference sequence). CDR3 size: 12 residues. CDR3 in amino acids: CAWSVGGAEAFF. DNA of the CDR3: TGTGCCTGGAGTGTCGGAGGGGCTGAAGCTTTCTTT.

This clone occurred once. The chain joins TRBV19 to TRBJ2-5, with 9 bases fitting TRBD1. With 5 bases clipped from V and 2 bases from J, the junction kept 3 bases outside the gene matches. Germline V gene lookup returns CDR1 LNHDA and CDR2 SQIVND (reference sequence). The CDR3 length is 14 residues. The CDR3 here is CASSPGTGQETQYF. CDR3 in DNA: TGTGCCAGTAGTCCCGGGACAGGGCAAGAGACCCAGTACTTC.

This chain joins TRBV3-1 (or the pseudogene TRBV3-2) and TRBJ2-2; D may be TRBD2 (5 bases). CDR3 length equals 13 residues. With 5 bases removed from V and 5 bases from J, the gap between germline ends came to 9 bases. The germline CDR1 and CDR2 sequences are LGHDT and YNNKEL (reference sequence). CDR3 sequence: CASSSRRTGELFF. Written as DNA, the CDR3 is TGTGCCAGCAGCTCACGGAGGACCGGGGAGCTGTTTTTT.

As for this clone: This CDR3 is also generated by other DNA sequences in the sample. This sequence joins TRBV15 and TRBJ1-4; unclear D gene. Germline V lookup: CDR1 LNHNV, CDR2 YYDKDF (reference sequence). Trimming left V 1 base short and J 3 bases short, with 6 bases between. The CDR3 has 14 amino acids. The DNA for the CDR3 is TGTGCCACCAGCAGAGGCGGGGCTAATGAAAAACTGTTTTTT. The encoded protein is CATSRGGANEKLFF.

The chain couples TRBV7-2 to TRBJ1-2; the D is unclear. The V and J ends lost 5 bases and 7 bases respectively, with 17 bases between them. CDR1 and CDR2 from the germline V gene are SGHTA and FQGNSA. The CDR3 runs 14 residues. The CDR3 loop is CASSLHVRVAGYTF. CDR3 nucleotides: TGTGCCAGCAGCCTCCATGTGAGGGTGGCTGGCTACACCTTC.

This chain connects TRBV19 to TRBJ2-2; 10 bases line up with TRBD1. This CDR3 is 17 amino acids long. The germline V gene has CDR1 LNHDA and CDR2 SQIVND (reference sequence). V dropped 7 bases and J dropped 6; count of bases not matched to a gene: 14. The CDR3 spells CASTADRGLPRSGELFF. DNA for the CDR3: TGTGCCAGTACCGCCGACAGGGGGCTTCCTAGGTCCGGGGAGCTGTTTTTT.

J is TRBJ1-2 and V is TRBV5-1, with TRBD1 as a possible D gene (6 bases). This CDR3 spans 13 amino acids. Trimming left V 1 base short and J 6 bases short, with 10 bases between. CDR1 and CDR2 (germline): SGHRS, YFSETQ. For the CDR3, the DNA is TGCGCCAGCAGCTTGAAGGGGGAAAATGGCTACACCTTC. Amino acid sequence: CASSLKGENGYTF. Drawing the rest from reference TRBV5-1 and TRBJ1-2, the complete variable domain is KAGVTQTPRYLIKTRGQQVTLSCSPISGHRSVSWYQQTPGQGLQFLFEYFSETQRNKGNFPGRFSGRQFSNSRSEMNVSTLELGDSALYLCASSLKGENGYTFGSGTRLTVV.

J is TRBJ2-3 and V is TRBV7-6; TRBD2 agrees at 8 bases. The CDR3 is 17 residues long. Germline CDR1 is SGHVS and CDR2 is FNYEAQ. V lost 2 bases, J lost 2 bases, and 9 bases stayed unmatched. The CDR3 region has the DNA TGTGCCAGCAGCTTACGGGGCGCGGGGGGATCCACAGATACGCAGTATTTT. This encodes CASSLRGAGGSTDTQYF.

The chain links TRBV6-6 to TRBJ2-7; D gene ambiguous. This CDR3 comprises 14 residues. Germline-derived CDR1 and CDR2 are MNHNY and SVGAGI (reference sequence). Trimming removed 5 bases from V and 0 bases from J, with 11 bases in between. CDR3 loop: CASSIQVSSYEQYF. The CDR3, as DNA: TGTGCCAGCAGTATCCAGGTCAGCTCCTACGAGCAGTACTTC.

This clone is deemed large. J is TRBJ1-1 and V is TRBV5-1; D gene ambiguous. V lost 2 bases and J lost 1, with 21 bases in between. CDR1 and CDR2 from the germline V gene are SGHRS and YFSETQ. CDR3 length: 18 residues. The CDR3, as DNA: TGCGCCAGCAGCTTTCCGAGGAGTGACCTCCCCCCGAACACTGAAGCTTTCTTT. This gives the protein CASSFPRSDLPPNTEAFF.

The CDR3 sequence: CASGAQETQYF. CDR3 in DNA: TGTGCCAGCGGGGCCCAAGAGACCCAGTACTTC. The genes are TRBV2 and TRBJ2-5, with TRBD1 as a possible D gene (5 bases). Germline V lookup: CDR1 SNHLY, CDR2 FYNNEI. This CDR3 is 11 amino acids long. Trimming removed 8 bases from V and 1 base from J, with 5 bases in between. Full variable domain (remainder filled in from reference TRBV2 and TRBJ2-5): EPEVTQTPSHQVTQMGQEVILRCVPISNHLYFYWYRQILGQKVEFLVSFYNNEISEKSEIFDDQFSVERPDGSNFTLKIRSTKLEDSAMYFCASGAQETQYFGPGTRLLVL.

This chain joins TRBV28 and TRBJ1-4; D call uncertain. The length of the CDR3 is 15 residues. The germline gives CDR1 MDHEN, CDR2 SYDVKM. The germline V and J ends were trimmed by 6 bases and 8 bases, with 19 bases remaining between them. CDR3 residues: CASRRPGGVGEKLFF. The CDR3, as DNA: TGTGCCAGCAGACGCCCCGGCGGAGTCGGGGAAAAACTGTTTTTT.

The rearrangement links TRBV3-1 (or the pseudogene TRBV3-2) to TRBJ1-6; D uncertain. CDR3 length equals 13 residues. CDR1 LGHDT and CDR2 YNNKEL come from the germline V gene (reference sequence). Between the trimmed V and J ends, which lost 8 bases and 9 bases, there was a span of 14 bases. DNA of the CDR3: TGTGCCAGCGGGCCAAATTGTAGTTCACCCCTCCACTTT. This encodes CASGPNCSSPLHF.

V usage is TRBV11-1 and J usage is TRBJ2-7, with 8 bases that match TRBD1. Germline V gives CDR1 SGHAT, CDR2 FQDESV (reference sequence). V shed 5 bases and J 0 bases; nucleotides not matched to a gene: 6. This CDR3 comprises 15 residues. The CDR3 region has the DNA TGTGCCAGCAGCCCGCGGGACAGGAGCTCCTACGAGCAGTACTTC. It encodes CASSPRDRSSYEQYF.

The CDR3 region has the DNA TGTGCCAGCAGGCCTTCGGAGAAGAAAGAGCAGTACTTC. It encodes CASRPSEKKEQYF. The chain couples TRBV27 to TRBJ2-7; no reliable D call. CDR1 is MNHEY, CDR2 SMNVEV, per germline (reference sequence). CDR3 length: 13 amino acids. Trimming left V 6 bases short and J 7 bases short, with 16 bases between.

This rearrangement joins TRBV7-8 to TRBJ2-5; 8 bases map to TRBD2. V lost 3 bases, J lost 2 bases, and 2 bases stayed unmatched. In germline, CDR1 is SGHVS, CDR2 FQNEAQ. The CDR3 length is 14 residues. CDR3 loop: CASSLSSGQETQYF. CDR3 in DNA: TGTGCCAGCAGCTTGTCTAGCGGGCAAGAGACCCAGTACTTC.